The TCR beta chain described here comes from a study of PD-L1 blockade in urothelial cancer. For the study at large: About 90% of the roughly 30 patients were men whose urothelial cancer was bladder-origin. Blood samples had a median of around 150,000 T cells.

Sample time point: peripheral blood 6 weeks after treatment start. Synthetically made TCR analog templates were put into each PCR as spikes. Assay used: immunoSEQ multiplex PCR; TCRdb lists only in-frame clones, some missing. Among 95,000 to 130,000 clones listed, around 89% were seen once. The CDR3 consists of 16 residues. The V and J ends lost 0 bases and 2 bases respectively, with 15 bases between them. Germline loops: CDR1 SGHRS, CDR2 YFSETQ. The V gene is TRBV5-1, the J gene TRBJ2-7; tentative D call: TRBD1 (5 bases). The source material was PBMCs, sampled around atezolizumab (anti-PD-L1) treatment. This TCR was sampled from a man between 60 and 75 years old with urothelial cancer. CDR3 in DNA: TGCGCCAGCAGCTTGGTTCAGGTGACAGAGGCCTACGAGCAGTACTTC. It encodes CASSLVQVTEAYEQYF.